What follows describes a single TCR beta chain. The sample originates from a study of blood T cell repertoires in COVID-19. CDR1 is GTSNPN and CDR2 is SVGIG in the germline V gene (reference sequence). The V and J ends lost 0 bases and 7 bases respectively, with 9 bases between them. The CDR3 has 12 amino acids. In the authors' workflow: Amplification with reference gene primers provided the estimates of nucleated cell counts. TCRdb keeps only in-frame clones here, not all; method: immunoSEQ multiplex PCR. V, J and clone size are those of that table, while D and trimming were read from the DNA. The table includes under 300,000 clones, 86% detected once.

The source material was peripheral blood. This clonotype originated in a woman aged 25-40 years with active or convalescent COVID-19. This chain links TRBV30 with TRBJ1-1; a weak D match, TRBD1 (6 bases). The CDR3, as DNA: TGTGCCTGGAGTGTAAAACAGGGTGAAGCTTTCTTT. Its protein is CAWSVKQGEAFF.